Listed below are T cell receptor beta chains from one sample, sequenced in a study of identical twins. TCRdb reprocessed the 5' RACE reads with MiXCR, giving one entry per CDR3 protein. This sample has 500,000 or so distinct CDR3 sequences, with around 20% found just once. This same sample was also taken into another study, of T cells expressing NK-cell markers.

Sample: CD4+ T cells sorted from blood. These receptors were collected from a woman younger than 30 in good health. CDR3s include the opening cysteine and the closing phenylalanine or tryptophan. A D gene is named only where the DNA matches it firmly. Some rows have no size entry. The others give once, few or many, or a class for an expanded clone.

>TRBV7-2|.|TRBJ2-3|.
TGTGCCAGCAGCTTACGCTCCACTAGTCAACTCACAGATACGCAGTATTTT
CASSLRSTSQLTDTQYF
>TRBV27|TRBD2|TRBJ2-7|.
TGTGCCAGCAGAGTTCGGACTAGCGGTTCCTACGAGCAGTACTTC
CASRVRTSGSYEQYF
>TRBV11-2|.|TRBJ2-7|many
TGTGCCAGCAGCTCCGGGCCCCCGCTCGAGCAGTACTTC
CASSSGPPLEQYF
>TRBV4-3|TRBD2|TRBJ2-3|few
TGCGCCAGCAGCCAAGCCAAAAGCGGGAGGGTCACAGATACGCAGTATTTT
CASSQAKSGRVTDTQYF
>TRBV5-1|.|TRBJ1-2|many
TGCGCCAGCAGCTTGGGCAGAGACCTACCCCATGGCTACACCTTC
CASSLGRDLPHGYTF
>TRBV7-2|.|TRBJ2-6|.
TGTGCCAGCAGCGTCCGGACAGTGAGCTCTGGGGCCAACGTCCTGACTTTC
CASSVRTVSSGANVLTF
>TRBV7-2|.|TRBJ1-5|.
TGTGCCAGCACCCCGGGACAAGGGAAGCCCCAGCATTTT
CASTPGQGKPQHF
>TRBV9|TRBD2|TRBJ2-1|few
TGTGCCAGCAATAGGGCGGGGGGGTACAATGAGCAGTTCTTC
CASNRAGGYNEQFF
>TRBV20-1|.|TRBJ1-5|many
TGCAGTGCTCCAGAACTCGGACGTGGCAATCAGCCCCAGCATTTT
CSAPELGRGNQPQHF
>TRBV12-3/TRBV12-4|TRBD1|TRBJ2-7|.
TGTGCCAGCAGTGCAGGGACAGGGGGTGCGGGCGAGCAGTACTTC
CASSAGTGGAGEQYF
>TRBV5-1|.|TRBJ2-1|few
TGCGCCAGCAGGGGAGTGGAGACCCCACGAAGTTACAATGAGCAGTTCTTC
CASRGVETPRSYNEQFF
>TRBV20-1|TRBD1|TRBJ1-2|few
TGCAGTGCTAGGGGTGACAGGGAGATAGTCTATGGCTACACCTTC
CSARGDREIVYGYTF
>TRBV24-1|.|TRBJ2-1|once
TGTGCCACCAGCCCGGACTCTACCATCGGTGAGCAGTTCTTC
CATSPDSTIGEQFF
>TRBV12-3/TRBV12-4|.|TRBJ1-2|.
TGTGCCAGCAGTCCTGTTTTTAACTATGGCTACACCTTC
CASSPVFNYGYTF
>TRBV10-3|TRBD1|TRBJ2-1|.
TGTGCCATCAGTGAGTGGAGGGACAGGTACAATGAGCAGTTCTTC
CAISEWRDRYNEQFF
>TRBV6-4|.|TRBJ1-6|few
TGTGCCAGCAGCGCGAGTCCTAATTCACCCCTCCACTTT
CASSASPNSPLHF
>TRBV4-2|TRBD1|TRBJ2-1|many
TGTGCCAGCACCCCGGACAGGGCCCTAATCTCCTACAATGAGCAGTTCTTC
CASTPDRALISYNEQFF
>TRBV5-1|.|TRBJ2-3|.
TGCGCCAGCAGCCTCAAAAGGGACTGGAGCACAGATACGCAGTATTTT
CASSLKRDWSTDTQYF
>TRBV20-1|.|TRBJ2-7|.
TGCAGTGCTATTTGGGGCTCCTACGAGCAGTACTTC
CSAIWGSYEQYF
>TRBV11-2|.|TRBJ2-3|.
TGTGCCAGCAGCTTTCGGGGCCCGAGCACAGATACGCAGTATTTT
CASSFRGPSTDTQYF
>TRBV27|.|TRBJ2-2|.
TGTGCCAGCAGTTTTGATAGGTTGTACGGGGAGCTGTTTTTT
CASSFDRLYGELFF
>TRBV7-2|TRBD1|TRBJ2-7|.
TGTGCCAGCGGCGCAGGGACAGAAACCTACGAGCAGTACTTC
CASGAGTETYEQYF
>TRBV7-8|.|TRBJ1-6|few
TGTGCCAGCAGCTGGAGACAGAGCTATAATTCACCCCTCCACTTT
CASSWRQSYNSPLHF
>TRBV7-9|TRBD2|TRBJ2-3|.
TGTGCCAGCAGCCTAGAGCGGGAGGCAGATACGCAGTATTTT
CASSLEREADTQYF
>TRBV20-1|.|TRBJ2-7|.
TGCAGTGCTAGGTCGGGGGGCGAGGACGAGCAGTACTTC
CSARSGGEDEQYF
>TRBV10-3|TRBD2|TRBJ2-5|many
TGTGCCATCAGTGCGGGCGGGAGGACCGAGACCCAGTACTTC
CAISAGGRTETQYF
>TRBV5-5|TRBD2|TRBJ2-3|.
TGTGCCAGCAGCCATGGGGGGGGTGGTGCAGATACGCAGTATTTT
CASSHGGGGADTQYF
>TRBV12-3/TRBV12-4|.|TRBJ2-1|many
TGTGCCAGCAGTTCGTCGGGCGGTGAGCAGTTCTTC
CASSSSGGEQFF
>TRBV6-6|TRBD2|TRBJ2-7|.
TGTGCCAGCAGGGCGGGGGAAACAACGCAGTACTTC
CASRAGETTQYF
>TRBV7-9|.|TRBJ2-1|.
TGTGCCAGCAGCTACAGGGATTTTTACAATGAGCAGTTCTTC
CASSYRDFYNEQFF
>TRBV20-1|TRBD1|TRBJ2-1|.
TGCAGTGCAGTTCACGGGACAGGGGGTAACAATGAGCAGTTCTTC
CSAVHGTGGNNEQFF
>TRBV9|TRBD2|TRBJ2-3|few
TGTGCCAGCAGCGTAGCGGGACTAGCGGGTACGCAGTATTTT
CASSVAGLAGTQYF
>TRBV20-1|.|TRBJ2-5|few
TGCAGTGCAGGGGCGAGCGGTGAGACCCAGTACTTC
CSAGASGETQYF
>TRBV2|.|TRBJ1-4|few
TGTGCCAGCAGTGAAGGGCCCACTAGGGGTGAAAAACTGTTTTTT
CASSEGPTRGEKLFF
>TRBV20-1|TRBD2|TRBJ2-5|many
TGCAGTGCGGGCCTAGCGGGAGGAGAGACCCAGTACTTC
CSAGLAGGETQYF
>TRBV12-3/TRBV12-4|.|TRBJ2-1|.
TGTGCCAGCCATTTTTTCAATGAGCAGTTCTTC
CASHFFNEQFF
>TRBV20-1|TRBD2|TRBJ2-5|.
TGCAGTGCTACCCCAGGACTAGAAGAGACCCAGTACTTC
CSATPGLEETQYF
>TRBV20-1|.|TRBJ2-3|.
TGCAGTGGGGGAGATACATTCTTGGGTACAGATACGCAGTATTTT
CSGGDTFLGTDTQYF